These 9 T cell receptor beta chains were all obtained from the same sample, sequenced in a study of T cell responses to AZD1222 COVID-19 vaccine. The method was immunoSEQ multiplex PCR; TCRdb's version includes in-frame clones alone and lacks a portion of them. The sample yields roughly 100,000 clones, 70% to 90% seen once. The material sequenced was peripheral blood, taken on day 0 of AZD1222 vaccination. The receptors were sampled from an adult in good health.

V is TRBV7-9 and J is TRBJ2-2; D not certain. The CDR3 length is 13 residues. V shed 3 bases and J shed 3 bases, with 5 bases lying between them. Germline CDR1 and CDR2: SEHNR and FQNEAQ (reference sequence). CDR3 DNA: TGTGCCAGCAGCTTGTGGGACACCGGGGAGCTGTTTTTT. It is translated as CASSLWDTGELFF.

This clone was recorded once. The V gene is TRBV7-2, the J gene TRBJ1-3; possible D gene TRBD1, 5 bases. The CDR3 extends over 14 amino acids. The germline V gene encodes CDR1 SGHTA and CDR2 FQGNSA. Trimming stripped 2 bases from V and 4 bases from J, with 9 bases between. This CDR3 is CASSLPTEGNTIYF. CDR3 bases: TGTGCCAGCAGCTTACCGACAGAAGGAAACACCATATATTTT.

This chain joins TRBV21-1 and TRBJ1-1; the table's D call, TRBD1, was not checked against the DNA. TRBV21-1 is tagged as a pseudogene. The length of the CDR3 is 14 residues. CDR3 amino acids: CASSRRTGGPEAFF. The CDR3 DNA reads TGTGCCAGCAGCAGAAGGACAGGGGGGCCTGAAGCTTTCTTT.

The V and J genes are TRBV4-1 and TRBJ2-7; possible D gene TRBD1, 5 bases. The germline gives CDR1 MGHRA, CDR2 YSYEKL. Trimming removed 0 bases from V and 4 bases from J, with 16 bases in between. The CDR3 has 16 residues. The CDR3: CASSQDPEGVVYEQYF. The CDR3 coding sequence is TGCGCCAGCAGCCAAGATCCAGAAGGGGTCGTTTACGAGCAGTACTTC.

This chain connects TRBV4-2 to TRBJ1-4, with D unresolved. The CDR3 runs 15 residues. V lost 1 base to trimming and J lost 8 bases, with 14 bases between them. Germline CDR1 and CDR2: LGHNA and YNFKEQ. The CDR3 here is CASSQGGVVGEKLFF. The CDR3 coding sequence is TGTGCCAGCAGCCAAGGGGGAGTGGTAGGCGAAAAACTGTTTTTT.

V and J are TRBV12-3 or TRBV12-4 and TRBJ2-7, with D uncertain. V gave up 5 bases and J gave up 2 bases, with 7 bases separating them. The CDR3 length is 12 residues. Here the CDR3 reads CASSRNPYEQYF. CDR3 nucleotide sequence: TGTGCCAGCAGTCGCAACCCCTACGAGCAGTACTTC.

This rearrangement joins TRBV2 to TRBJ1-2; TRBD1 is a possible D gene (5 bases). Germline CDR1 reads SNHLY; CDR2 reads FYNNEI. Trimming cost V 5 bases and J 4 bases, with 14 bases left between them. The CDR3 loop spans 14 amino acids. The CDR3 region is CASSYLQGPYGYTF. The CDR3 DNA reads TGTGCCAGCAGTTACCTCCAGGGTCCCTATGGCTACACCTTC.

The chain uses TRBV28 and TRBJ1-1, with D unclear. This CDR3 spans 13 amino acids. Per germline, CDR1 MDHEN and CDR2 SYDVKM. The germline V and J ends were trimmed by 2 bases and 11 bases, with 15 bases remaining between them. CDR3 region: CASSLEAQRSAFF. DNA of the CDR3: TGTGCCAGCAGTTTAGAAGCCCAACGATCGGCTTTCTTT.

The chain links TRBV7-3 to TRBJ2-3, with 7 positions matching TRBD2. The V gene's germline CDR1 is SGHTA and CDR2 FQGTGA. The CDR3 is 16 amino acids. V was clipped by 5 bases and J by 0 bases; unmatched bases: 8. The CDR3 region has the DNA TGTGCCAGCAGCCCGCGTGGTAGCGGGAGCACAGATACGCAGTATTTT. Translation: CASSPRGSGSTDTQYF.